This passage covers 10 T cell receptor beta chains from one sample sequenced in a study of T cell responses to AZD1222 COVID-19 vaccine. The table came from immunoSEQ multiplex PCR; TCRdb's copy has only in-frame clones and leaves some out. There are some 71,000 clones in the sample; 70% to 90% occur only once, and roughly 28% lies in the top ten. The material sequenced was peripheral blood, taken 28 days after the second AZD1222 dose. These receptors were taken from an adult who received the AZD1222 COVID-19 vaccine.

The chain recombines TRBV7-8 with TRBJ1-2; D is uncertain. V dropped 10 bases and J dropped 4 bases, with 13 bases sitting between them. The CDR3 has 12 residues. CDR1 and CDR2 from the germline V gene are SGHVS and FQNEAQ. In DNA form, the CDR3 reads TGTGCCACCAGGAACAGCATCTATGGCTACACCTTC. Translation gives CATRNSIYGYTF.

V usage is TRBV19 and J usage is TRBJ1-5, with 9 nucleotides matching TRBD1. Germline values: CDR1 LNHDA, CDR2 SQIVND (reference sequence). V lost 8 bases to trimming and J lost 5 bases; unmatched junction nucleotides: 7. The CDR3 is 14 residues long. The CDR3 spells CASRDRDPYQPQHF. CDR3 bases: TGTGCCAGTCGGGACAGGGACCCCTATCAGCCCCAGCATTTT.

V usage is TRBV5-5 and J usage is TRBJ2-3; TRBD2 might be the D (5 bases). The CDR3 contains 16 residues. The V end was cut by 2 bases, the J end by 0 bases, with 13 bases between. CDR1 is SGHKS, CDR2 YYEKEE, per germline (reference sequence). CDR3 protein: CASSFRGQSSTDTQYF. CDR3 in DNA: TGTGCCAGCAGCTTCCGCGGGCAATCTAGCACAGATACGCAGTATTTT.

The sample holds one count of this clone. The chain is built from TRBV5-1 and TRBJ2-3, with TRBD1 as a possible D gene (7 bases). This CDR3 region has 14 residues. Germline V CDR1 and CDR2: SGHRS, YFSETQ. The V gene lost 4 bases and the J gene lost 2 bases, with 11 bases spanning the gap. The CDR3 DNA is TGCGCCAGCAGCGCGGGACAGAACACAGATACGCAGTATTTT. This codes for CASSAGQNTDTQYF.

The chain recombines TRBV24-1 with TRBJ2-1; D uncertain. CDR1 and CDR2 (germline): KGHDR, SFDVKD. This CDR3 has 14 residues. V gave up 2 bases and J gave up 11 bases, with 15 bases separating them. CDR3 in DNA: TGTGCCACCAGTGATTCACAACAGACCTGGAAGCAGTTCTTC. It codes for CATSDSQQTWKQFF.

The chain couples TRBV3-1 (or the pseudogene TRBV3-2) to TRBJ1-1, with 8 bases lining up with TRBD1. The CDR3 sequence is 13 residues long. V was pared by 6 bases and J by 4 bases, with 4 bases of the junction left unmatched. Germline loops: CDR1 LGHDT, CDR2 YNNKEL (reference sequence). The CDR3 bases are TGTGCCAGCAGTCCAGGGGGCTTCACTGAAGCTTTCTTT. Residues: CASSPGGFTEAFF.

This chain uses TRBV10-3 with TRBJ1-2; D may be TRBD1 (5 bases). V was pared by 2 bases and J by 6 bases, with 16 bases between. Germline V gives CDR1 ENHRY, CDR2 SYGVKD. This CDR3 comprises 15 residues. CDR3 protein: CAISEPRGDGHGYTF. The CDR3 DNA reads as TGTGCCATCAGTGAGCCTCGGGGGGACGGACATGGCTACACCTTC.

The CDR3 DNA reads as TGCGCCAGCAAGAACAGGGAAATGTCCACCGGGGAGCTGTTTTTT. It codes for CASKNREMSTGELFF. This sequence joins TRBV5-1 and TRBJ2-2, with a possible D match to TRBD1 (6 bases). This CDR3 is 15 amino acids long. The germline V and J ends were trimmed by 6 bases and 4 bases, with 16 bases remaining between them. The germline V gene encodes CDR1 SGHRS and CDR2 YFSETQ.

This clone was recorded only once. The rearrangement links TRBV9 to TRBJ2-7, with D unclear. Germline V gene lookup returns CDR1 SGDLS and CDR2 YYNGEE. The CDR3 sequence is 16 residues long. Between the trimmed V and J ends, which lost 0 bases and 3 bases, there was a span of 16 bases. DNA of the CDR3: TGTGCCAGCAGCGTAGCTTCGGGCAGCTCAGGCTACGAGCAGTACTTC. This encodes CASSVASGSSGYEQYF.

The genes are TRBV5-1 and TRBJ1-1; 7 positions match TRBD1. This CDR3 has 12 amino acids. CDR1 SGHRS and CDR2 YFSETQ come from the germline V gene. J lost 6 bases, V lost 2 bases, and 1 base had no gene match. In nucleotides, the CDR3 is TGCGCCAGCAGCTTTCAGGGGGCTGAAGCTTTCTTT. It is translated as CASSFQGAEAFF. Supplemented by reference TRBV5-1 and TRBJ1-1, the full variable domain reads KAGVTQTPRYLIKTRGQQVTLSCSPISGHRSVSWYQQTPGQGLQFLFEYFSETQRNKGNFPGRFSGRQFSNSRSEMNVSTLELGDSALYLCASSFQGAEAFFGQGTRLTVV.